A selection of T cell receptor beta chains follows, all from one sample in a study of T cells in Graves' hyperthyroidism and ophthalmopathy. MiXCR, applied by TCRdb to the multiplex PCR reads, yields one record per CDR3 protein. The table shows some 350,000 distinct CDR3 sequences, with 12% to 15% occurring only once. Sequenced sample: blood. Receptors originate from a woman in her thirties or forties with Graves' ophthalmopathy. Each CDR3 is given with its conserved first and last residue. Each record gives: CDR3 DNA, CDR3 protein, J gene, D gene, clone size, V gene. A D gene is named only where the DNA matches it firmly. Where a row states a size, it is once, few, many or the class of an expanded clone; other rows omit it.

TGTGCCAGCAGCCAGACTAGGGGTAGGCCCTACAATGAGCAGTTCTTC CASSQTRGRPYNEQFF TRBJ2-1 - - TRBV3-1
TGCAGTGCTAGCCAGGGGCTAGCTATAGAGACCCAGTACTTC CSASQGLAIETQYF TRBJ2-5 - - TRBV20-1
TGTGCCTGGGCGGGCGGGACTACAGATACGCAGTATTTT CAWAGGTTDTQYF TRBJ2-3 - many TRBV30
TGTGCCAGCAGTTTCAATGAGCAGTTCTTC CASSFNEQFF TRBJ2-1 - many TRBV28
TGTGCCAGCAGTGAAGCGGGTGGCTATGGCTACACCTTC CASSEAGGYGYTF TRBJ1-2 - many TRBV2
TGTGCCAGCAGCCCTTCCCCCGGGACGGTAGGCTCGGGCTACACCTTC CASSPSPGTVGSGYTF TRBJ1-2 - many TRBV11-2
TGTGCCAGCAGTCCTACCCTTTCCGGGACGGCAAACACCGGGGAGCTGTTTTTT CASSPTLSGTANTGELFF TRBJ2-2 - few TRBV28
TGTGCCATCAGTGTCTGGGATACGAAGGAGCAGTTCTTC CAISVWDTKEQFF TRBJ2-1 - - TRBV10-3
TGTGCCACCAGCAGCAGTAACAGGGGTCCCAACTATGGCTACACCTTC CATSSSNRGPNYGYTF TRBJ1-2 TRBD1 many TRBV15
TGTGCCAGCAGTTTAGAGGGAAACTATGGCTACACCTTC CASSLEGNYGYTF TRBJ1-2 - many TRBV28
TGTGCCAGCAGTCTAACAGATTCACCCCTCCACTTT CASSLTDSPLHF TRBJ1-6 - many TRBV2
TGCAGTGCCTCAGGAGGGGGCCAGGGAGAGACCCAGTACTTC CSASGGGQGETQYF TRBJ2-5 - few TRBV20-1
TGTGCCAGCAGTGATCTCGGGGGACGAGGCACCGGGGAGCTGTTTTTT CASSDLGGRGTGELFF TRBJ2-2 - many TRBV2
TGTGCCAGTAGTATGTCCCCCGGGTATCAGCCCCAGCATTTT CASSMSPGYQPQHF TRBJ1-5 - - TRBV19
TGTGCCAGCAGTTTATCGATGACAACCTCGAACACTGAAGCTTTCTTT CASSLSMTTSNTEAFF TRBJ1-1 - many TRBV27
TGTGCCAGCAGTTTAGCCCGGGAGGGTACGCAGTATTTT CASSLAREGTQYF TRBJ2-3 TRBD2 many TRBV28
TGTGCCAGCAGCCAAGTTCCGGGGGTGAGGACTGAAGCTTTCTTT CASSQVPGVRTEAFF TRBJ1-1 - few TRBV3-1
TGTGCCAGCAGTGTCTGGACAGGCAATTCACCCCTCCACTTT CASSVWTGNSPLHF TRBJ1-6 TRBD1 many TRBV2
TGTGCCAGCAGCGTAGGCATCGGCAGCTCCTACAATGAGCAGTTCTTC CASSVGIGSSYNEQFF TRBJ2-1 - - TRBV9
TGTGCCAGCAGCTTAGGCGGACAGGGGACCGAAAAACTGTTTTTT CASSLGGQGTEKLFF TRBJ1-4 TRBD1 - TRBV7-9
TGTGCCAGCAGTTACTCCGGGACAGACACAGATACGCAGTATTTT CASSYSGTDTDTQYF TRBJ2-3 TRBD1 many TRBV6-5
TGTGCCAGCAGCTTACTAGCGGGCGCTAGCACAGATACGCAGTATTTT CASSLLAGASTDTQYF TRBJ2-3 TRBD2 many TRBV7-9
TGTGCCACCAGTGACTCGGGACGGCAGGTGGCTTGGTCTGGGGCCAACGTCCTGACTTTC CATSDSGRQVAWSGANVLTF TRBJ2-6 - many TRBV24-1
TGTGCCAGCAGTAACTCTCTAGACGTTCTAGGCAATGAGCAGTTCTTC CASSNSLDVLGNEQFF TRBJ2-1 - many TRBV28
TGTGCCAGCAGCGCGGACAGGGCCTCCAGCGGGACCCAGTACTTC CASSADRASSGTQYF TRBJ2-5 TRBD1 many TRBV11-2
TGTGCCAGCAGCCCGAGGGGGGGGTTGGGCCAGCCCCAGCATTTT CASSPRGGLGQPQHF TRBJ1-5 - few TRBV6-1